Below are 23 T cell receptor beta chains sequenced from a single sample in a study of blood T cell repertoires in COVID-19. The assay was immunoSEQ multiplex PCR, and TCRdb's table has in-frame clones only and misses some. The sample includes 140,000 or so clones, 88% seen only once; the top ten take around 2.3%. The sequenced material came from peripheral blood. These receptors were collected from a human donor with COVID-19, enrolled during active disease. The donor label of this sample is uncertain.

This clone appeared a few times. This chain uses TRBV28 with TRBJ2-5, with 13 bases fitting TRBD2. V lost 6 bases to trimming and J lost 1 base; unmatched junction nucleotides: 2. The CDR3 extends over 15 amino acids. The germline gives CDR1 MDHEN, CDR2 SYDVKM. This CDR3 is CASRGTSGAQETQYF. The CDR3 nucleotides read TGTGCCAGCAGGGGGACTAGCGGGGCCCAAGAGACCCAGTACTTC.

As to this clone: This same CDR3 is encoded by further DNA sequences in the sample. CDR3 loop: CASSDWTSGGEETQYF. CDR3 DNA sequence: TGTGCCAGCAGCGACTGGACTAGCGGGGGGGAAGAGACCCAGTACTTC. This sequence joins TRBV14 and TRBJ2-5; TRBD2 agrees at 15 bases. This CDR3 is 16 amino acids long. Looked up from germline, CDR1 is SGHDN and CDR2 is FVKESK. The trim removed 5 bases at V and 3 bases at J, leaving 4 bases unmatched.

This clone appeared a few times. The V and J genes are TRBV5-1 and TRBJ2-2, with 12 bases that match TRBD2. The CDR3 is 20 amino acids. From germline, CDR1 is SGHRS and CDR2 YFSETQ. V lost 2 bases, J lost 3 bases, and 14 bases stayed unmatched. CDR3 sequence: CASSFTLRASGREYTGELFF. CDR3 nucleotides: TGCGCCAGCAGCTTTACTTTACGCGCTAGCGGGAGGGAATACACCGGGGAGCTGTTTTTT.

This clone was seen ten or more times. The junction departs from germline at one end; a sequencing error may be responsible. V is TRBV2 and J is TRBJ1-2; TRBD1 is a possible D gene (6 bases). CDR1 SNHLY and CDR2 FYNNEI come from the germline V gene. This CDR3 is built from 13 residues. The CDR3 region has the DNA TGTGCCAGCAGGGAAGGACAGTTTTACGGCTACACCTTC. It encodes CASREGQFYGYTF. The full variable domain, its missing parts supplied by reference TRBV2 and TRBJ1-2, is EPEVTQTPSHQVTQMGQEVILRCVPISNHLYFYWYRQILGQKVEFLVSFYNNEISEKSEIFDDQFSVERPDGSNFTLKIRSTKLEDSAMYFCASREGQFYGYTFGSGTRLTVV.

V gene TRBV28 combines with J gene TRBJ1-6; 9 bases match TRBD1. There are 16 residues in the CDR3. CDR1 is MDHEN and CDR2 is SYDVKM in the germline V gene. V trimming: 6 bases; J trimming: 9 bases; junction bases outside the gene matches: 12. The DNA for the CDR3 is TGTGCCAGCAGCGGAACAGGGGGCGTTTTAGGTTCACCCCTCCACTTT. As protein: CASSGTGGVLGSPLHF. The full variable domain, its missing parts supplied by reference TRBV28 and TRBJ1-6, is DVKVTQSSRYLVKRTGEKVFLECVQDMDHENMFWYRQDPGLGLRLIYFSYDVKMKEKGDIPEGYSVSREKKERFSLILESASTNQTSMYLCASSGTGGVLGSPLHFGNGTRLTVT.

The chain recombines TRBV9 with TRBJ2-5; D is ambiguous. The V gene's germline CDR1 is SGDLS and CDR2 YYNGEE. The ends were cut back, 2 bases at V and 2 bases at J, with 13 bases in the middle. This CDR3 has 15 amino acids. The CDR3 spells CASSVGTLGQETQYF. CDR3 nucleotide sequence: TGTGCCAGCAGCGTCGGAACCCTCGGGCAAGAGACCCAGTACTTC.

This chain uses TRBV5-4 with TRBJ2-3; 8 bases agree with TRBD2. Germline V lookup: CDR1 SGHNT, CDR2 YYREEE (reference sequence). The V segment lost 0 bases and the J segment 0 bases; nucleotides outside the gene matches: 6. The CDR3 has 17 amino acids. Here the CDR3 DNA reads TGTGCCAGCAGCTTGGGAATAGCGGGGATTAGCACAGATACGCAGTATTTT. It codes for CASSLGIAGISTDTQYF.

This clone was detected only once. The chain is built from TRBV4-1 and TRBJ1-2, with TRBD1 matching over 9 bases. CDR3 length: 17 residues. CDR1 and CDR2 (germline): MGHRA, YSYEKL. Trimming cost V 3 bases and J 5 bases; bases outside gene matches: 13. This CDR3 is CASSHGNRGQSFYGYTF. CDR3 coding DNA: TGCGCCAGCAGCCACGGGAACAGGGGGCAGTCCTTTTATGGCTACACCTTC.

The CDR3 region has the DNA TGTGCCAGTACCGCCAGCGGGTATGGCTACACCTTC. Translation: CASTASGYGYTF. The chain is built from TRBV19 and TRBJ1-2; D unclear. CDR3 length equals 12 residues. Germline V lookup: CDR1 LNHDA, CDR2 SQIVND (reference sequence). V was shortened by 7 bases and J by 5 bases, with 11 bases between the two germline ends.

The chain recombines TRBV11-2 with TRBJ1-1; no definite D call. Trimming removed 6 bases from V and 10 bases from J, with 15 bases in between. Per the germline V gene, CDR1 is SGHAT and CDR2 is FQNNGV. The CDR3 has 12 amino acids. DNA of the CDR3: TGTGCCAGCAGATCGGGATGGACGGTAGCTTTCTTT. The encoded protein is CASRSGWTVAFF. Together with reference TRBV11-2 and TRBJ1-1, the CDR3 gives the full variable domain: EAGVAQSPRYKIIEKRQSVAFWCNPISGHATLYWYQQILGQGPKLLIQFQNNGVVDDSQLPKDRFSAERLKGVDSTLKIQPAKLEDSAVYLCASRSGWTVAFFGQGTRLTVV.

The count of this clone is one. The CDR3 protein is CASSLDHRTSGPLDTQYF. The CDR3 nucleotides are TGTGCCAGCAGCTTAGATCATCGGACTAGCGGCCCGTTAGATACGCAGTATTTT. V is TRBV11-3 and J is TRBJ2-3, with TRBD2 matching 10 bases. Germline CDR1 and CDR2: SGHNT and YENEEA. This CDR3 has 18 residues. Trimming at V came to 0 bases and at J to 5 bases, leaving 11 bases not matched to a gene.

This chain joins TRBV20-1 and TRBJ2-1; tentative D call: TRBD1 (6 bases). The germline CDR1 and CDR2 sequences are DFQATT and SNEGSKA (reference sequence). CDR3 size: 11 residues. Trimming took off 7 bases at V and 7 bases at J, with 11 bases between the two ends. CDR3 loop: CSGRQGNEQFF. The CDR3 DNA follows: TGCAGTGGTCGGCAGGGGAATGAGCAGTTCTTC.

CDR3 amino acids: CASSPGTSTYEQYF. DNA of the CDR3: TGTGCCAGCAGCCCCGGGACATCAACCTACGAGCAGTACTTC. The V and J genes are TRBV5-5 and TRBJ2-7, with a weak D call TRBD1 (6 bases). The V and J ends lost 4 bases and 2 bases respectively, with 13 bases between them. Per germline, CDR1 SGHKS and CDR2 YYEKEE (reference sequence). The CDR3 runs 14 residues.

V gene TRBV7-6 combines with J gene TRBJ1-1; weak D call: TRBD1 (6 bases). CDR1 is SGHVS and CDR2 is FNYEAQ in the germline V gene. The CDR3 is 15 amino acids. Trimming took 5 bases from V and 5 from J, leaving 18 bases between them. The CDR3 DNA is TGTGCCAGCAGCCCCCGGCCGGGAGGGGGAACTGAAGCTTTCTTT. It translates to CASSPRPGGGTEAFF.

The chain recombines TRBV30 with TRBJ2-7, with TRBD2 as a possible D gene (6 bases). Germline V gene data show CDR1 as GTSNPN and CDR2 as SVGIG (reference sequence). Trimming pared 1 base from V and 4 bases from J, leaving 11 bases between. CDR3 length: 13 residues. Here the CDR3 reads CAWSGDGLYEQYF. CDR3 in DNA: TGTGCCTGGAGTGGGGACGGACTATACGAGCAGTACTTC.

Remarks on this clone: The identical CDR3 is also encoded by other nucleotide sequences in the sample. The rearrangement joins TRBV19 to TRBJ1-5, with 11 nucleotides matching TRBD1. Germline V gives CDR1 LNHDA, CDR2 SQIVND (reference sequence). V shed 6 bases and J 6 bases; nucleotides not matched to a gene: 4. The CDR3 is 14 residues long. Here the CDR3 DNA reads TGTGCCAGTAGCGGGACAGGGGGTAGTCAGCCCCAGCATTTT. Translation gives CASSGTGGSQPQHF.

This clone was observed a handful of times. This sequence joins TRBV11-3 and TRBJ1-2; possible D gene TRBD1, 6 bases. Trimming cost V 8 bases and J 6 bases, with 22 bases left between them. CDR1 and CDR2 (germline): SGHNT, YENEEA. CDR3 length: 15 amino acids. CDR3 DNA sequence: TGTGCCAGCGGCCCCCCAGGTTCGCAGGGGAATGGCTACACCTTC. This sequence encodes CASGPPGSQGNGYTF.

The genes are TRBV7-2 and TRBJ1-5; TRBD1 agrees at 8 bases. The V gene's germline CDR1 is SGHTA and CDR2 FQGNSA. The J segment lost 9 bases and the V segment lost 0 bases, leaving 7 bases of the junction unmatched. The CDR3 loop spans 15 amino acids. The DNA of the CDR3 is TGTGCCAGCAGCTTAGCGACAGGGGCTATCGGGCCCCAGCATTTT. Residues: CASSLATGAIGPQHF. The entire variable domain, with the rest obtained from reference TRBV7-2 and TRBJ1-5, is as follows: GAGVSQSPSNKVTEKGKDVELRCDPISGHTALYWYRQSLGQGLEFLIYFQGNSAPDKSGLPSDRFSAERTGGSVSTLTIQRTQQEDSAVYLCASSLATGAIGPQHFGDGTRLSIL.

The sample holds one count of this clone. The chain links TRBV5-1 to TRBJ2-1; TRBD2 aligns across 7 bases. CDR1 and CDR2 from the germline V gene are SGHRS and YFSETQ. The CDR3 totals 16 residues. Trimming took 0 bases from V and 5 from J; bases not matched to a gene: 8. CDR3 residues: CASSLEGTAGDNEQFF. CDR3 DNA sequence: TGCGCCAGCAGCTTGGAGGGGACTGCGGGGGACAATGAGCAGTTCTTC.

In DNA form, the CDR3 reads TGTGCCAGCAGCTTAGACTCCCCCCTGGCAGGGGGTGGCTATGGCTACACCTTC. This translates into CASSLDSPLAGGGYGYTF. The chain carries TRBV7-2 and TRBJ1-2; 7 bases are shared with TRBD1. This CDR3 region has 18 residues. Germline CDR1 and CDR2: SGHTA and FQGNSA. Unmatched junction bases numbered 15, after V lost 1 base and J lost 4 bases.

The table lists this clone with a count of one. The V and J genes are TRBV5-1 and TRBJ1-1, with D unclear. Deletions cut 0 bases from V and 0 bases from J, with 9 bases between. The CDR3 spans 15 residues. CDR1 and CDR2 from the germline V gene are SGHRS and YFSETQ. CDR3 sequence reads: CASSLGALMNTEAFF. In nucleotides, the CDR3 is TGCGCCAGCAGCTTGGGGGCCCTGATGAACACTGAAGCTTTCTTT.

This chain links TRBV28 with TRBJ2-2, with a possible D match to TRBD1 (7 bases). V lost 9 bases and J 3 bases, leaving 17 bases between the germline ends. From germline, CDR1 is MDHEN and CDR2 SYDVKM. This CDR3 is 15 amino acids long. CDR3 sequence: CASMGAGQHTGELFF. The CDR3 nucleotides read TGTGCCAGTATGGGGGCGGGACAGCACACCGGGGAGCTGTTTTTT.

The CDR3 is CASSLATELYGYTF. The CDR3 DNA reads as TGTGCCAGCAGCTTGGCTACGGAACTATATGGCTACACCTTC. V gene TRBV5-4 combines with J gene TRBJ1-2, with D hard to call. Germline lookup yields CDR1 SGHNT and CDR2 YYREEE (reference sequence). V lost 0 bases, J lost 5 bases, and 11 bases lay in between. This CDR3 comprises 14 residues.